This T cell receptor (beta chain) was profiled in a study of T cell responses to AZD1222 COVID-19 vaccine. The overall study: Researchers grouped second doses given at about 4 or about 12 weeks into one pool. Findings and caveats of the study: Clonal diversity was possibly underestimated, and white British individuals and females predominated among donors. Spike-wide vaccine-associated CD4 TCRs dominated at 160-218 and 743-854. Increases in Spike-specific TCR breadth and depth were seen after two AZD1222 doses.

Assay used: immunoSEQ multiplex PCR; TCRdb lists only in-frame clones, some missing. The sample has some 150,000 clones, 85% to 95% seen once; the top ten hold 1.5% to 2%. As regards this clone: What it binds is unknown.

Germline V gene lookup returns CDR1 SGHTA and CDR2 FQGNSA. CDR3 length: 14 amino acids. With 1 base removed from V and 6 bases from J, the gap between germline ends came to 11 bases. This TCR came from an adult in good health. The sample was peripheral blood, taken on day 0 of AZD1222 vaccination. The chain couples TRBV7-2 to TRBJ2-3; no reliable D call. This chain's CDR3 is CASSLVRAGDTQYF. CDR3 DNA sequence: TGTGCCAGCAGCTTAGTTAGGGCTGGGGATACGCAGTATTTT.